Given below is one TCR beta chain in context. Its antigen remains unknown. The sample has other DNA sequences that encode this CDR3 too. The protocol was immunoSEQ multiplex PCR, while the TCRdb copy is restricted to in-frame clones and leaves out a portion. Seen here are 350,000 to 400,000 clones, approximately 90% observed once, and the top ten hold roughly 3%. This record comes from a study of Ad26.COV2.S vaccination and SARS-CoV-2 variants. Indicated treatment: over 15 received Ad26.COV2.S at low or high dose, single or two shots; 5 received placebo; per-sample allocation not given. Collection of samples fell on day 63 after the first vaccine or placebo injection. General study results and limits: Those who received the vaccine showed greater spike-specific TCR breadth than those given placebo.

This specimen was peripheral blood, taken in a trial of Ad26.COV2.S vaccine versus placebo. The origin of this receptor is a person between 18 and 65 years old who received the Ad26.COV2.S COVID-19 vaccine or a placebo.

CDR3 protein: CASSLEGNYGYTF. The CDR3 bases are TGTGCCAGCAGCTTGGAGGGGAACTATGGCTACACCTTC. This chain uses TRBV5-6 with TRBJ1-2; possibly TRBD1 for D (5 bases). CDR1 and CDR2 from the germline V gene are SGHDT and YYEEEE. The CDR3 is 13 residues long. Trimming shortened V by 0 bases and J by 2 bases, and 5 bases separated the two germline ends.